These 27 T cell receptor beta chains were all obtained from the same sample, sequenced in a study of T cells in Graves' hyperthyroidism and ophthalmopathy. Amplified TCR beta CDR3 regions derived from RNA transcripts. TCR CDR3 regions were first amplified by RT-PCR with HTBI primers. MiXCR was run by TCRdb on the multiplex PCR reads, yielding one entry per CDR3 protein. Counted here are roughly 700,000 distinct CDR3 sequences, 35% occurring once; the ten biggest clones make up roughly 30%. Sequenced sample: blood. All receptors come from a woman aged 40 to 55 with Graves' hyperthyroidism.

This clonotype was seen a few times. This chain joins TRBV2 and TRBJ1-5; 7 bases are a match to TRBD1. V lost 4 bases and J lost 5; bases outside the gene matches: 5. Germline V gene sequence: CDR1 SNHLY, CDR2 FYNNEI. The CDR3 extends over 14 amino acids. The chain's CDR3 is CASSGQQGHQPQHF. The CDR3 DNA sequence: TGTGCCAGCAGTGGGCAACAGGGGCATCAGCCCCAGCATTTT.

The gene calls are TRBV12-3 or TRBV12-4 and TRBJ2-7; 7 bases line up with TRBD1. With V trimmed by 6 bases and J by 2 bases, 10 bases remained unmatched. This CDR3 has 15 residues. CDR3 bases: TGTGCCAGCAGCCTCCGGGACAGCACGACCTACGAGCAGTACTTC. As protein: CASSLRDSTTYEQYF.

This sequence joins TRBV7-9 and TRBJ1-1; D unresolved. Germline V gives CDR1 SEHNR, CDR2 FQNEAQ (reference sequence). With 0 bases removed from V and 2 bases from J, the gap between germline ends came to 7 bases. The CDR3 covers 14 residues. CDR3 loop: CASSLADINTEAFF. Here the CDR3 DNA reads TGTGCCAGCAGCTTAGCCGACATTAACACTGAAGCTTTCTTT.

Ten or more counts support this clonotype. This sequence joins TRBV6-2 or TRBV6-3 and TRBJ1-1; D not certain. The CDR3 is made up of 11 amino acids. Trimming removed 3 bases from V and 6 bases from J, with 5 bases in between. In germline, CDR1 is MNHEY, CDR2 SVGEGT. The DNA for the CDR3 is TGTGCCAGCAGTTATGGCCCTGAAGCTTTCTTT. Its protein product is CASSYGPEAFF.

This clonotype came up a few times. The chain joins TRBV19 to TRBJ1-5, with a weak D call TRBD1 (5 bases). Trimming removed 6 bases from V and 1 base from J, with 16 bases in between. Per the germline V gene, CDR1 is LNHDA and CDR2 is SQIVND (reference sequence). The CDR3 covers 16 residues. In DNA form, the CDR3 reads TGTGCCAGTAGCCTAGGGGTTGAACGGAGCAATCAGCCCCAGCATTTT. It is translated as CASSLGVERSNQPQHF.

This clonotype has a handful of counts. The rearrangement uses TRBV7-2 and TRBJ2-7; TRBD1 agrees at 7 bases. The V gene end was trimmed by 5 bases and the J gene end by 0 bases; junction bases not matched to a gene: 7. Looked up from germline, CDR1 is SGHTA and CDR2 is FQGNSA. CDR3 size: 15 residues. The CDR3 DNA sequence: TGTGCCAGCAGCCCAGGGACAGTCGGCTCCTACGAGCAGTACTTC. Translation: CASSPGTVGSYEQYF.

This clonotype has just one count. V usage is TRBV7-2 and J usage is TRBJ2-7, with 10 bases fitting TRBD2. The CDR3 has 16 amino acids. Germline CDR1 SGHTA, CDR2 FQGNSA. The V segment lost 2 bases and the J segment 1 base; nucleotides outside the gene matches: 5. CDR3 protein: CASSLLAGVSSYEQYF. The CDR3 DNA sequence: TGTGCCAGCAGCTTACTAGCGGGAGTGTCTTCCTACGAGCAGTACTTC.

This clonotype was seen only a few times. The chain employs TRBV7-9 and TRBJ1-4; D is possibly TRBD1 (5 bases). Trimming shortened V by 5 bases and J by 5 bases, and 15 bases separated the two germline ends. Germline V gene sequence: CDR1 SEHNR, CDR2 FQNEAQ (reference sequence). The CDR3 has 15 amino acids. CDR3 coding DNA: TGTGCCAGCAGCCGTACAGGCGAGCAGAATGAAAAACTGTTTTTT. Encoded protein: CASSRTGEQNEKLFF.

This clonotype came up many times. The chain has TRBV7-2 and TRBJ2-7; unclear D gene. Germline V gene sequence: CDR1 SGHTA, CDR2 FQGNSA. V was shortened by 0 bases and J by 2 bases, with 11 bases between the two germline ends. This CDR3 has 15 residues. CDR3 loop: CASSLASTGTYEQYF. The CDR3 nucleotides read TGTGCCAGCAGCTTAGCATCGACTGGGACCTACGAGCAGTACTTC.

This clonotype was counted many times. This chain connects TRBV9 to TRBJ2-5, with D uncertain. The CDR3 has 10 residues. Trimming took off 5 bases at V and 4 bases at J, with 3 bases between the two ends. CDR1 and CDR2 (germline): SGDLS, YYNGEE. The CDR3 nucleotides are TGTGCCAGCAGTCCAGAGACCCAGTACTTC. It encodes CASSPETQYF.

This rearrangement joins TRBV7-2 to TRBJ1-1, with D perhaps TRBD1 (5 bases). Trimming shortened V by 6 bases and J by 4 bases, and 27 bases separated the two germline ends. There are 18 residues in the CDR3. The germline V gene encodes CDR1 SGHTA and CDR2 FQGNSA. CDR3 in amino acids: CASRLYHGRQSLSTEAFF. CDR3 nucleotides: TGTGCCAGCAGATTATACCATGGACGACAGAGCTTGAGCACTGAAGCTTTCTTT.

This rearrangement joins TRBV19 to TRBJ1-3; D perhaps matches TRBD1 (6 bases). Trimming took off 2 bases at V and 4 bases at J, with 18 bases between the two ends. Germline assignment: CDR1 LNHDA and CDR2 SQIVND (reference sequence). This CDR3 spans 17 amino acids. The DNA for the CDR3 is TGTGCCAGTAGTATAACTTACAGGGACCTGCTGGGAAACACCATATATTTT. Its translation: CASSITYRDLLGNTIYF.

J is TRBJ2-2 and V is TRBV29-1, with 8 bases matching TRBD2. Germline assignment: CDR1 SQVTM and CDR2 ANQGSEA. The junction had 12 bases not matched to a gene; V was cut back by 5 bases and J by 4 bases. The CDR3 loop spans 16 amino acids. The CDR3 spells CSVRGSRGAGTGELFF. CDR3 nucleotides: TGCAGCGTTCGAGGGTCGCGGGGGGCCGGCACCGGGGAGCTGTTTTTT.

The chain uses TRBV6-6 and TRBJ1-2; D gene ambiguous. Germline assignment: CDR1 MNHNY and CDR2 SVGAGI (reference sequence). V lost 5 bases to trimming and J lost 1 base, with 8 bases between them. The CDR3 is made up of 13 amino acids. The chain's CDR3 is CASSQQINYGYTF. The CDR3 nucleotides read TGTGCCAGCAGTCAACAGATTAACTATGGCTACACCTTC.

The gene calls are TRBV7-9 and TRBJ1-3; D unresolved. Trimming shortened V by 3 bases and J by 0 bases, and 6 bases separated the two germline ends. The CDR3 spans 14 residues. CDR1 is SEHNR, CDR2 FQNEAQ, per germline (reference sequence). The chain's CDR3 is CASSFEISGNTIYF. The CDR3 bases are TGTGCCAGCAGCTTTGAGATCTCTGGAAACACCATATATTTT.

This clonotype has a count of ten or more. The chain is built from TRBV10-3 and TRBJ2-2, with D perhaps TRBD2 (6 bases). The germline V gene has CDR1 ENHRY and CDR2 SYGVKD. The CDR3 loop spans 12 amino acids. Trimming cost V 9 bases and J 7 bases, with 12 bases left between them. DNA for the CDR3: TGTGCCATGGGACTTATGCTCGGGGAGCTGTTTTTT. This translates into CAMGLMLGELFF.

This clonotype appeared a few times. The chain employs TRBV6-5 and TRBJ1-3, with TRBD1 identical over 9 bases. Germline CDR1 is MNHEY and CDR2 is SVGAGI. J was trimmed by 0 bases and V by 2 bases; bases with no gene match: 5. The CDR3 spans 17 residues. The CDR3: CASSYVGQGPSGNTIYF. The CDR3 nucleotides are TGTGCCAGCAGTTACGTCGGACAGGGGCCCTCTGGAAACACCATATATTTT.

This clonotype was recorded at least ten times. CDR3: CASSYRGELFF. CDR3 bases: TGTGCCAGCAGTTATCGCGGGGAGCTGTTTTTT. This sequence joins TRBV28 and TRBJ2-2, with no clear D. V gave up 4 bases and J gave up 7 bases, with 4 bases separating them. Germline lookup yields CDR1 MDHEN and CDR2 SYDVKM. CDR3 length: 11 amino acids.

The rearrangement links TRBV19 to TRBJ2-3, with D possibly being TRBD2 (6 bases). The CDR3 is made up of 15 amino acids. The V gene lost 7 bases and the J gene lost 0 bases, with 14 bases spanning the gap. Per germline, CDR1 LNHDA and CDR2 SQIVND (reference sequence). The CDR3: CASTVVGTSTDTQYF. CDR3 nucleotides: TGTGCCAGTACCGTCGTGGGGACTAGCACAGATACGCAGTATTTT.

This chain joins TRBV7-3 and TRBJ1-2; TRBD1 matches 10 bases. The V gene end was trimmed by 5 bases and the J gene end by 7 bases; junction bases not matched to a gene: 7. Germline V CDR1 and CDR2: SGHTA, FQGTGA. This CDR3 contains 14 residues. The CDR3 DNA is TGTGCCAGCAGCCTCGGGGACAGGGGCTCTGGCTACACCTTC. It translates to CASSLGDRGSGYTF.

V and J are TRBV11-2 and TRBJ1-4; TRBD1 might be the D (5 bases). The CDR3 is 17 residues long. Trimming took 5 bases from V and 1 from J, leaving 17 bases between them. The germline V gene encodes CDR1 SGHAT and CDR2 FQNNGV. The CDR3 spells CASSPSGSGRTNEKLFF. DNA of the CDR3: TGTGCCAGCAGCCCGAGCGGATCGGGACGAACTAATGAAAAACTGTTTTTT.

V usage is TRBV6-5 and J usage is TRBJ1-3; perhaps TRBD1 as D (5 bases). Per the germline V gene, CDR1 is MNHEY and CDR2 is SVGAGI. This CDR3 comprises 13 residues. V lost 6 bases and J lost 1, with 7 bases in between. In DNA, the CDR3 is TGTGCCAGCAGGGACAATTCTGGAAACACCATATATTTT. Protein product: CASRDNSGNTIYF.

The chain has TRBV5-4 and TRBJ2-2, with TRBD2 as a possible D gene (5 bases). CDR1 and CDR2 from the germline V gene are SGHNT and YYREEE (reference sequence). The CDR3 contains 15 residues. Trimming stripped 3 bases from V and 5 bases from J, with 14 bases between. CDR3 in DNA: TGTGCCAGCAGCTCACGTATCCGGGAAACCGGGGAGCTGTTTTTT. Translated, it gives CASSSRIRETGELFF.

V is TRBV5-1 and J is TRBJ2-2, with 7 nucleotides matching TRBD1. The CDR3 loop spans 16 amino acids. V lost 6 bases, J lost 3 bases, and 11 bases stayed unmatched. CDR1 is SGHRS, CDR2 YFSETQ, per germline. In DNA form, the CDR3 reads TGCGCCAGCAACCGACAGGGTATGGTCGACACCGGGGAGCTGTTTTTT. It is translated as CASNRQGMVDTGELFF.

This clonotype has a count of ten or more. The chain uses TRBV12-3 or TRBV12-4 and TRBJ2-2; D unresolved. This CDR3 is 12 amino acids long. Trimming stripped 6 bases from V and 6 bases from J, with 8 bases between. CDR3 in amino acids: CASSIIPGELFF. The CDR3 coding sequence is TGTGCCAGCAGCATAATCCCCGGGGAGCTGTTTTTT.

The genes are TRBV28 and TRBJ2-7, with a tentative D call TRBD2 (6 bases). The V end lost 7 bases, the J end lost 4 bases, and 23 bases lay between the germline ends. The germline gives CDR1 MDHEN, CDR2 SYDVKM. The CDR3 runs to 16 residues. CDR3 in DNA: TGTGCCAGCACCGGGAAAGGAGGGGACGGACTTTACGAGCAGTACTTC. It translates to CASTGKGGDGLYEQYF. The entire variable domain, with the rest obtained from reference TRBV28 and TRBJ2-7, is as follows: DVKVTQSSRYLVKRTGEKVFLECVQDMDHENMFWYRQDPGLGLRLIYFSYDVKMKEKGDIPEGYSVSREKKERFSLILESASTNQTSMYLCASTGKGGDGLYEQYFGPGTRLTVT.

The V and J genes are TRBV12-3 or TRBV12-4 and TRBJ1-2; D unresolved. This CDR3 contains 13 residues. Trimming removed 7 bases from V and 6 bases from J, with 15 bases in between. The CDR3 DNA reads TGTGCCAGCATATCCTCGGGTGGAAATGGCTACACCTTC. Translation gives CASISSGGNGYTF.